The T cell receptor beta chain described here comes from a study of beta chain features in type 1 diabetes. Study-wide results and limits: Although PCR might favor shorter templates, it would do so equally in patients and controls. Shortening that was moderate but significant affected the TCRB CDR3s of Type 1 diabetes patients in all four CD4+ subsets. Small HLA sub-analyses could not settle whether HLA shapes TCRB rearrangement.

The V end lost 5 bases, the J end lost 4 bases, and 14 bases lay between the germline ends. The length of the CDR3 is 13 residues. CDR1 and CDR2 from the germline V gene are GTSNPN and SVGIG (reference sequence). This clone came up a few times. The antigen remains undetermined. Of the isolated RNA, all was reverse transcribed, and so the sequenced material was expressed TCRB transcripts. Method: immunoSEQ multiplex PCR; TCRdb's copy keeps in-frame clones and lacks some. The sample holds about 250,000 clones, roughly 10% seen once. CD45RO/CCR7/CD25/CD127/CD95/CD27 staining was used to isolate CD4+ naive, central memory, regulatory and stem cell-like memory cells by sorting.

The receptor was isolated from a man younger than 40 with type 1 diabetes. Sequenced input: naive CD4+ T cells from blood. The rearrangement links TRBV30 to TRBJ2-5; D possibly corresponds to TRBD2 (6 bases). CDR3 protein: CAWEGRWRETQYF. CDR3 DNA: TGTGCCTGGGAAGGGAGGTGGAGAGAGACCCAGTACTTC.